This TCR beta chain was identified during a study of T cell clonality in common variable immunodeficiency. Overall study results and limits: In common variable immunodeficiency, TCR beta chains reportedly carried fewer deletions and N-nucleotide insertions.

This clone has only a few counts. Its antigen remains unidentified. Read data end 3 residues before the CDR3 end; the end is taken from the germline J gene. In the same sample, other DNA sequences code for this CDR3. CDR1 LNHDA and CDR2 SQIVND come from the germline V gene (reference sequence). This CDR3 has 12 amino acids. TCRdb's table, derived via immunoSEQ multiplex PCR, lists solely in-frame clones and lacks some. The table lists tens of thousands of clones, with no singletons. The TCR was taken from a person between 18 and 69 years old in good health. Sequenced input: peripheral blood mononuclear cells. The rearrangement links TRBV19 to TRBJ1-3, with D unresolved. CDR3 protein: CASSIGRVTIYF. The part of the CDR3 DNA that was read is TGTGCCAGTAGTATAGGACGGGTCACG.